This T cell receptor beta chain was documented in a study of blood T cells in healthy people across ages. Study details: With template switching, about one barcoded beta molecule was captured per two T cells.

This clonotype was recorded a few times. Antigen: not known. A second 7 to 11 cycle PCR used barcoded and J-beta primers. Carrying 12 random nucleotides, a template-switch adaptor labeled each individual cDNA molecule. MiXCR, run by TCRdb on the 5' RACE reads, gives a single entry per CDR3 protein. The sample gives about a million distinct CDR3 sequences, roughly half of which show up once; over 20% is in the top ten. V was shortened by 6 bases and J by 4 bases, with 13 bases between the two germline ends. CDR3 length: 14 amino acids. CDR1 DFQATT and CDR2 SNEGSKA come from the germline V gene (reference sequence). Study-level results: As age increased, TCR beta diversity per million T cells fell in a roughly linear fashion.

V is TRBV20-1 and J is TRBJ2-6; D may correspond to TRBD1 or TRBD2 (6 bases each). The TCR comes from a woman aged 60-75 years in good health. Sequencing used blood. As DNA, the CDR3 is TGCAGTGCGAGAAGGGGGGCGGGGGCCAACGTCCTGACTTTC. As protein: CSARRGAGANVLTF.